The TCR beta chain described here comes from a study of persistence of HIV-infected CD4 T cells (TCRdb year 2020). About the full investigation: CMV- and HIV-1 Gag-responding CD4+ T cells were isolated from ART-treated individuals so that antigen-driven clonal expansion of HIV-1-infected cells could be examined. Peripheral blood samples of up to roughly 200 mL were taken at multiple time points, with the exception of a couple of participants who underwent leukapheresis at a single time point. The median time participants had been on suppressive ART was over seven years. The clonality of all cells in each sorted population was assessed by TCRbeta sequencing, whereas the clonality of infected cells was assessed by proviral sequencing. The TCR cluster analysis across participants included eight or nine participants for CMV and six or seven participants for Gag.

This clone was seen a handful of times. Its target antigen remains unknown. No quality values exist for individual bases; no much larger clone is one base distant. The treatment or condition label here, explained by the study, means: suppressive antiretroviral therapy. A pool of overlapping HIV-1 Gag 15-mer peptides, at 1 ug per peptide per mL, was used to stimulate the cells. Memory CD4+ T cells that did not respond, being CD40L-negative, CD69-negative and CD45RO-high, were sorted as memory populations depleted of antigen-responding cells. HIV-1-infected adults in whom suppressive ART had been started during chronic infection were enrolled as participants. For at least 4 years, participants had undetectable plasma HIV-1 RNA, below 50 copies/mL. To be included, participants needed a CD4+ T cell count above 400 cells/uL and a positive CMV serology. Before stimulation, PBMCs were isolated using density centrifugation and then depleted of CD8+ T cells. For about 20 hours, CD8-depleted PBMCs were stimulated with anti-CD28/CD49d costimulation, a CD40-blocking antibody, and enfuvirtide, which was added to prevent new infections. Cells were sorted on a Beckman Coulter MoFlo Legacy or XDP sorter, with propidium iodide excluding dead cells. The QIAamp DNA Mini Kit was used for genomic DNA extraction from samples above one million cells, and the Quick-DNA Microprep Kit was used otherwise.

The immunoSEQ hsTCRB assay version 4, run in survey mode, was used to sequence TCRbeta repertoires from genomic DNA. Genomic DNA was diluted to around 10 ng/uL, using up to 1 ug per sample for TCRbeta sequencing. The study's own analysis went as follows. TCRbeta data analysis was done in ImmunoSeq Analyzer 3.0, and diversity was calculated on productive nucleotide rearrangements. Using the Immunarch R package, the improved Chao index served to estimate lower-bound TCR diversity and the Gini coefficient served to estimate clonality. Different nucleotide rearrangements encoding the same CDR3beta amino acid sequence were counted as distinct clonotypes. Differential abundance analysis found TCRbeta sequences that were significantly enriched in antigen-responding cells compared with anti-CD3/anti-CD28-activated cells. GLIPH2 grouped TCRs by predicted peptide-MHC specificity, both within each participant and across combined participant data sets. This is the immuneACCESS table as TCRdb keeps it, with only in-frame sequences that have V and J called. A part of the clones is gone; compared with another copy, unresolved V genes explain less than half, and the rest is unexplained. That table gives V, J and clone size, and the DNA gave D and trimming. For this sample there are roughly 60,000 clones; about 81% appear just once. Clones ranked in the top ten supply under 2% of the sample.

What the study reported, not specific to this receptor: Few individuals were included in the study, and only a limited range of antigens was tested. Within the same sorted populations, TCR oligoclonality correlated with proviral oligoclonality. Because the TCR analyses were done in bulk, restricting them to just the rare CMV-responding cells that actually carried HIV-1 proviruses was not possible. Degenerate expanded CDR3beta sequences were enriched in antigen-responding cells, suggesting convergent selection of CD4+ responses to CMV and Gag. TCRbeta richness in CMV- and Gag-responding cells was significantly lower than in anti-CD3/anti-CD28-responding cells; CMV-responding cells had higher oligoclonality than CD3/CD28-stimulated and Gag-responding cells.

Here the sequenced sample was CD4+ T cells sorted from PBMCs after approximately 19-hour stimulation, taken from a patient who received antiretroviral therapy. What this sample's cell subset or site label stands for: CD40L-CD69- CD45RO-high memory CD4 T cells not responding to Gag peptides. The receptor's source is an adult man with HIV who was CMV-seropositive.

CDR3 region: CASRGTGGAEYNSPLHF. The nucleotide sequence reads as follows: TGTGCCAGCAGAGGGACAGGGGGCGCGGAGTATAATTCACCCCTCCACTTT. The rearranged segments are TRBV27 and TRBJ1-6, and 12 junction bases match TRBD1. The germline V and J ends show losses of 6 bases and 4 bases respectively, and no gene match explains 7 bases of the junction. The CDR1 and CDR2 encoded by the germline V gene (reference sequence) are MNHEY and SMNVEV. The CDR3 has 17 amino acids, counting the end cysteine and phenylalanine. Left in the record is the CDR3 DNA by itself, 51 bases read in frame from the first base.